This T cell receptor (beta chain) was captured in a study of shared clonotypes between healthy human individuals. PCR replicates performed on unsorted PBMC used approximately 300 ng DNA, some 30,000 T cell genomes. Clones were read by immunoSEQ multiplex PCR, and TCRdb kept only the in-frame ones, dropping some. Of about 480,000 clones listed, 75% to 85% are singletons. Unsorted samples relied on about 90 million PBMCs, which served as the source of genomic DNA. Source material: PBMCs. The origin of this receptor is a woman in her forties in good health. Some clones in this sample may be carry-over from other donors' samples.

The CDR3 nucleotides read TGTGCCAGCAGTGAAGGGCAGATCCAAGAGACCCAGTACTTC. Its translation is CASSEGQIQETQYF. The V call is TRBV2, the J call TRBJ2-5; no definite D call. Germline V CDR1 and CDR2: SNHLY, FYNNEI. This CDR3 comprises 14 residues. V was clipped by 1 base and J by 1 base, with 7 bases between them.